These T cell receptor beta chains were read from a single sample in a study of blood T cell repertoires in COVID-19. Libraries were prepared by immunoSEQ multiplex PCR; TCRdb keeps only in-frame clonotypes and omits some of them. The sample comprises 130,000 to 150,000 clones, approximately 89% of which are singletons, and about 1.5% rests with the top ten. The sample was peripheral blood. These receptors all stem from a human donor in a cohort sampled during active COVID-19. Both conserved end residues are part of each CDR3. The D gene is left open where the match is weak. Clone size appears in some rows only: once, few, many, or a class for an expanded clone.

CASSRGQTYEQYF	TGTGCCAGCAGTCGGGGACAGACCTACGAGCAGTACTTC	TRBD1	13	TRBJ2-7	NA	TRBV27
CASSLVFGRGNTEAFF	TGTGCCAGCAGCTTGGTTTTCGGCAGGGGGAACACTGAAGCTTTCTTT	NA	16	TRBJ1-1	NA	TRBV5-8
CASDRGNQPQHF	TGTGCCAGCGACAGGGGCAATCAGCCCCAGCATTTT	TRBD1	12	TRBJ1-5	NA	TRBV6-5
CASSVIGGGATDTQYF	TGTGCCAGCAGCGTAATTGGCGGGGGGGCAACAGATACGCAGTATTTT	TRBD2	16	TRBJ2-3	NA	TRBV9
CASSTQGRGDEAFF	TGTGCCAGCAGCACCCAGGGGAGAGGCGATGAAGCTTTCTTT	NA	14	TRBJ1-1	NA	TRBV7-2
CASSLQQGASYEQYF	TGTGCCAGCAGTTTACAACAGGGGGCTTCCTACGAGCAGTACTTC	TRBD1	15	TRBJ2-7	NA	TRBV27
CASSPQGNNEQFF	TGTGCCAGCTCACCCCAGGGCAACAATGAGCAGTTCTTC	NA	13	TRBJ2-1	NA	TRBV18
CASSLGQAFNYGYTF	TGTGCCAGCAGCTTAGGGCAGGCATTTAACTATGGCTACACCTTC	NA	15	TRBJ1-2	NA	TRBV7-2
CASRPPGQGSVDTEAFF	TGTGCCAGCAGACCTCCGGGACAGGGTTCTGTGGACACTGAAGCTTTCTTT	NA	17	TRBJ1-1	NA	TRBV21-1
CASSHSGTNTGELFF	TGTGCCAGCAGTCACTCCGGGACGAACACCGGGGAGCTGTTTTTT	NA	15	TRBJ2-2	NA	TRBV11-3
CGVAGGSTDTQYF	TGTGGCGTAGCGGGGGGGAGCACAGATACGCAGTATTTT	TRBD2	13	TRBJ2-3	NA	TRBV30
CSVENPSGDAFF	TGCAGCGTTGAGAACCCCTCAGGGGACGCTTTCTTT	NA	12	TRBJ1-1	NA	TRBV29-1
CASSVYSGNTEAFF	TGTGCCAGCAGTGTTTACAGTGGGAACACTGAAGCTTTCTTT	NA	14	TRBJ1-1	NA	TRBV2
CASSQVATGTNYGYTF	TGCGCCAGCAGCCAAGTAGCGACAGGGACTAACTATGGCTACACCTTC	TRBD1	16	TRBJ1-2	NA	TRBV4-1
CASQGTGELFF	TGTGCCAGCCAGGGCACCGGGGAGCTGTTTTTT	NA	11	TRBJ2-2	few	TRBV2
CASSRTDLRAEQYF	TGTGCCAGCAGTAGGACTGACCTGAGGGCCGAGCAGTACTTC	NA	14	TRBJ2-7	NA	TRBV6-2/TRBV6-3
CASSVLPEGYGYTF	TGTGCCAGCAGCGTACTACCTGAGGGCTATGGCTACACCTTC	NA	14	TRBJ1-2	NA	TRBV9
CASSTGQGRVYNEQFF	TGTGCCAGCAGCACTGGGCAGGGGAGGGTCTACAATGAGCAGTTCTTC	NA	16	TRBJ2-1	once	TRBV5-4
CASSFGRTNTEAFF	TGTGCCAGCAGCTTCGGGAGGACGAACACTGAAGCTTTCTTT	NA	14	TRBJ1-1	NA	TRBV7-2
CASSLGGHEQYF	TGTGCCAGCAGCTTGGGGGGTCACGAGCAGTACTTC	NA	12	TRBJ2-7	NA	TRBV7-8
CATSRVPNPLAGQETQYF	TGTGCCACCAGCAGAGTCCCAAATCCGCTAGCGGGGCAAGAGACCCAGTACTTC	TRBD2	18	TRBJ2-5	NA	TRBV15
CASSDPGQGSTNEKLFF	TGTGCCAGCAGTGACCCCGGACAGGGCTCAACTAATGAAAAACTGTTTTTT	TRBD1	17	TRBJ1-4	NA	TRBV6-4
CAISESAGETQYF	TGTGCCATCAGTGAGTCTGCAGGAGAGACCCAGTACTTC	NA	13	TRBJ2-5	NA	TRBV10-3
CSAGENTGELFF	TGCAGCGCCGGAGAGAACACCGGGGAGCTGTTTTTT	NA	12	TRBJ2-2	NA	TRBV29-1
CASATPSGELQETQYF	TGTGCCAGCGCAACCCCCAGCGGGGAGCTCCAAGAGACCCAGTACTTC	NA	16	TRBJ2-5	NA	TRBV21-1
CASSWLASGGNTQYF	TGTGCCAGCAGCTGGTTAGCTAGCGGGGGGAATACGCAGTATTTT	TRBD2	15	TRBJ2-3	NA	TRBV7-8
CSASPGGEQYF	TGCAGTGCTAGTCCGGGGGGCGAGCAGTACTTC	TRBD2	11	TRBJ2-7	NA	TRBV20-1
CASSLTATGEQFF	TGTGCCAGCAGCTTAACGGCGACGGGTGAGCAGTTCTTC	NA	13	TRBJ2-1	NA	TRBV7-9
CASSERPGQGGEKLFF	TGCGCCAGCAGCGAGCGTCCGGGACAGGGTGGTGAAAAACTGTTTTTT	TRBD1	16	TRBJ1-4	NA	TRBV5-1
CASSRSGTSGETQYF	TGTGCCAGTAGCCGCTCCGGGACTAGCGGGGAGACCCAGTACTTC	TRBD2	15	TRBJ2-5	NA	TRBV19
CASSPAGYRTGTSDYGYTF	TGCGCCAGCAGCCCGGCCGGATATAGGACAGGGACTTCTGACTATGGCTACACCTTC	TRBD1	19	TRBJ1-2	NA	TRBV5-1
CASSAGFNEKLFF	TGCGCCAGCAGCGCGGGGTTCAATGAAAAACTGTTTTTT	NA	13	TRBJ1-4	NA	TRBV5-1
CASSLRQETQYF	TGTGCCAGCAGTTTACGCCAAGAGACCCAGTACTTC	NA	12	TRBJ2-5	NA	TRBV12-3/TRBV12-4
CASSGSTGELFF	TGTGCCAGTTCCGGGTCAACCGGGGAGCTGTTTTTT	NA	12	TRBJ2-2	NA	TRBV6-5
CASSQGRGQGTNEQFF	TGCGCCAGCAGCCAAGGAAGAGGACAGGGGACGAATGAGCAGTTCTTC	TRBD1	16	TRBJ2-1	NA	TRBV4-3